This TCR beta chain was sequenced in a study of cytomegalovirus exposure and HLA in healthy donors. Primers for the PCR totalled 60 Vbeta and 13 Jbeta. Profiled with immunoSEQ multiplex PCR; TCRdb holds only in-frame clones, not every one. Seen here are 120,000 or so clones, 76% observed once, and the top ten hold around 16%. The CDR3 has 16 residues. Trimming cost V 5 bases and J 6 bases; bases outside gene matches: 11. Germline-derived CDR1 and CDR2 are SGHNT and YYREEE (reference sequence). The V call is TRBV5-4, the J call TRBJ1-6; 7 bases fit TRBD1. The sample taken for sequencing was PBMCs. This TCR was recovered from a man aged 50-59 years in good health and CMV-seropositive. The CDR3: CASSYWTGLSNSPLHF. CDR3 coding DNA: TGTGCCAGCAGTTATTGGACAGGCCTCTCTAATTCACCCCTCCACTTT.